This T cell receptor (beta chain) was captured in a study of blood T cell repertoires in COVID-19. Study overall: Samples of COVID-19 (acute and convalescent) were obtained from the United States, Italy and Spain.

The table came from immunoSEQ multiplex PCR; TCRdb's copy has only in-frame clones and leaves some out. The profile shows around 40,000 clones, around 80% of them singletons. CDR1 and CDR2 (germline): MDHEN, SYDVKM. CDR3 length equals 13 residues. Trimming left V 3 bases short and J 1 base short, with 7 bases between. The source material was peripheral blood. The source of this sequence is a man aged 80 or over with active or convalescent COVID-19. The J gene is TRBJ2-7, the V gene TRBV28; a weak D match, TRBD1 (5 bases). In DNA, the CDR3 is TGTGCCAGCAGTTTTTCAGGGTCCTACGAGCAGTACTTC. This encodes CASSFSGSYEQYF.